Here is one T cell receptor beta chain with its context. CDR1 LGHDT and CDR2 YNNKEL come from the germline V gene (reference sequence). V lost 4 bases to trimming and J lost 3 bases; unmatched junction nucleotides: 6. There are 16 residues in the CDR3. The data belong to a study of blood T cell repertoires in COVID-19. Overall study context: The United States, Italy and Spain were the sources of the acute and convalescent COVID-19 samples. Nucleic acid was either cDNA or gDNA, and it came from T cells, B-cell-depleted T cells, or PBMCs.

Original data processing: Amplification of reference gene primers was used by the study to estimate nucleated cell counts. Libraries were prepared by immunoSEQ multiplex PCR; TCRdb keeps only in-frame clonotypes and omits some of them. That table is the source of V, J and clone size, and D and trimming were worked out from the DNA. The sample consists of about 250,000 clones, roughly 89% of them appearing once. The sequenced sample consisted of peripheral blood. The chain combines TRBV3-1 (or the pseudogene TRBV3-2) with TRBJ2-7; 13 bases map to TRBD2. The receptor comes from a woman in her twenties or thirties with active or convalescent COVID-19. In nucleotides, the CDR3 is TGTGCCAGCAGCCGGACTAGCGGGGGACTTCTCTACGAGCAGTACTTC. It yields the protein CASSRTSGGLLYEQYF.